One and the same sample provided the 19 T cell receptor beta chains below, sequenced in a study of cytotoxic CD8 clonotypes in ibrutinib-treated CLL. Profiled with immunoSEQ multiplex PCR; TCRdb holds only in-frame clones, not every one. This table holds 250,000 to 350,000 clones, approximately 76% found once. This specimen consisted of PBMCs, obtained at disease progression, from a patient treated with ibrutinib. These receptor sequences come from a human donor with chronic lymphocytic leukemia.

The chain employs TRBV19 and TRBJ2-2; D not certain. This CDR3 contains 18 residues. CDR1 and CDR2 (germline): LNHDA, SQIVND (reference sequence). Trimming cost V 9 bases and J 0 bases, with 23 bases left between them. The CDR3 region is CASLSPGRNTANTGELFF. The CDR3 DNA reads TGTGCCAGCTTATCCCCTGGACGTAACACAGCGAACACCGGGGAGCTGTTTTTT.

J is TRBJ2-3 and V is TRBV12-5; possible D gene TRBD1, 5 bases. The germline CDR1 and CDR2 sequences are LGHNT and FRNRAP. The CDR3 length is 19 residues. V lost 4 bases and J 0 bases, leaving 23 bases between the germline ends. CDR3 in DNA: TGTGCTAGTGGTTCGCTCCCTAAAGACAGTGACTCTAGCACAGATACGCAGTATTTT. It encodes CASGSLPKDSDSSTDTQYF.

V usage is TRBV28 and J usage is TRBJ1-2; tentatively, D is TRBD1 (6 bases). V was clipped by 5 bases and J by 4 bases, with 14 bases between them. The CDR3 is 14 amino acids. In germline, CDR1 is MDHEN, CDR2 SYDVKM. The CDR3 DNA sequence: TGTGCCAGCAGTGTACCACAGGGATTCTATGGCTACACCTTC. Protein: CASSVPQGFYGYTF.

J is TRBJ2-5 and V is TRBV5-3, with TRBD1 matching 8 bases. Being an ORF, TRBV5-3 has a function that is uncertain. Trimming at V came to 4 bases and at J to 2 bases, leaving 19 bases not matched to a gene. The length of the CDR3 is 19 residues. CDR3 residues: CARSVPGQDLKNFQETQYF. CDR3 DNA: TGTGCCAGAAGCGTTCCGGGACAGGACCTAAAAAATTTTCAAGAGACCCAGTACTTC.

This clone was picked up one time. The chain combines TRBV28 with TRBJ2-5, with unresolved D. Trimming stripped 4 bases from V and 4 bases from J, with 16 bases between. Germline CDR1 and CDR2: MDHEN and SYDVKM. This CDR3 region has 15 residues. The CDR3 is CASSYTGSPSETQYF. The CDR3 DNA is TGTGCCAGCAGTTATACGGGCAGCCCGTCAGAGACCCAGTACTTC.

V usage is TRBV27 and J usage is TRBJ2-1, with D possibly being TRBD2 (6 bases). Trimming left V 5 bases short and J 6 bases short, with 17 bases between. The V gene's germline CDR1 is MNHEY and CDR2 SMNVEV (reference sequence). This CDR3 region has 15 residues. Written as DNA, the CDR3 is TGTGCCAGCAGTAGAGGATACGGACTACTCAATGAGCAGTTCTTC. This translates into CASSRGYGLLNEQFF.

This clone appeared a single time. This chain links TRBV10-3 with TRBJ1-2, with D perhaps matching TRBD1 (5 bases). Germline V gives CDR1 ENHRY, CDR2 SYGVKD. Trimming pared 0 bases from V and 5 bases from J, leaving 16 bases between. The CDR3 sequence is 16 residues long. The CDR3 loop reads CAISESEDPRVYGYTF. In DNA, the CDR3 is TGTGCCATCAGTGAGTCAGAGGACCCCAGGGTGTATGGCTACACCTTC.

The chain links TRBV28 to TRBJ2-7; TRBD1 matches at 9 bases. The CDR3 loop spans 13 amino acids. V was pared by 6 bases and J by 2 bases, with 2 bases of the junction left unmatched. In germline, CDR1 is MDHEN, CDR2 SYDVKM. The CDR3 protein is CASRGTGTYEQYF. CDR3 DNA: TGTGCCAGCAGGGGGACAGGGACCTACGAGCAGTACTTC.

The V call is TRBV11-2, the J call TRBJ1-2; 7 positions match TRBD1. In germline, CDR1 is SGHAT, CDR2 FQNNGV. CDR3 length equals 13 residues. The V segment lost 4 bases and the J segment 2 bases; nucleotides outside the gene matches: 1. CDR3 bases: TGTGCCAGCAGCTCGGACAGGAACTATGGCTACACCTTC. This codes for CASSSDRNYGYTF.

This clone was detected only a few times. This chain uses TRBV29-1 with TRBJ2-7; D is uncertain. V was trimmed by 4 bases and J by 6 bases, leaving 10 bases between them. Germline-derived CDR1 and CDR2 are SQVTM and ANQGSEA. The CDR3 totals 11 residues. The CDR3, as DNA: TGCAGCGTTGCCCGGGTTGGCGAGCAGTACTTC. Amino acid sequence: CSVARVGEQYF.

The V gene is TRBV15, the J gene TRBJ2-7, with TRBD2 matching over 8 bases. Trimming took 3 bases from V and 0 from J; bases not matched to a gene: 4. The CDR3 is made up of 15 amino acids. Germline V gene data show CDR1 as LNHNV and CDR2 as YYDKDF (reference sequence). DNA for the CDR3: TGTGCCACCAGCAGTGAGCGGGAGTTCTCCTACGAGCAGTACTTC. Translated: CATSSEREFSYEQYF.

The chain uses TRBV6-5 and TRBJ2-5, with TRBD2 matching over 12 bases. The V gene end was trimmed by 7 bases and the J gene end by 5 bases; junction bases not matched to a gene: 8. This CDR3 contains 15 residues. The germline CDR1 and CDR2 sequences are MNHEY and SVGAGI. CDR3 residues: CASKRLAGVGETQYF. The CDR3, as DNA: TGTGCCAGCAAGCGACTAGCGGGAGTGGGGGAGACCCAGTACTTC.

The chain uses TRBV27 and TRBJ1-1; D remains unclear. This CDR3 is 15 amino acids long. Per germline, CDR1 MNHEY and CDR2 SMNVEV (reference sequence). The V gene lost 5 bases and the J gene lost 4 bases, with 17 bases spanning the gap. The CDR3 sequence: CASSETSGPSTEAFF. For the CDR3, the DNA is TGTGCCAGCAGTGAGACATCCGGGCCGAGCACTGAAGCTTTCTTT.

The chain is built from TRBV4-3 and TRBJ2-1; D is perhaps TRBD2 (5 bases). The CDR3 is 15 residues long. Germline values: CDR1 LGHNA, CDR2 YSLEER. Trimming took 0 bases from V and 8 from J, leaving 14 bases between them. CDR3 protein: CASSQDGVDWDEQFF. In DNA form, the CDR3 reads TGCGCCAGCAGCCAAGATGGGGTGGACTGGGATGAGCAGTTCTTC.

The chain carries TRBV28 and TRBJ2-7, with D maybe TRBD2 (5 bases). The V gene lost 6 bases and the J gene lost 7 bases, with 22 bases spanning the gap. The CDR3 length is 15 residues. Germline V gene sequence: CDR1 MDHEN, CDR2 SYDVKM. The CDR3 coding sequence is TGTGCCAGCAGATATCCCCAGAAGGCCGGAGGTGAGCAGTACTTC. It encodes CASRYPQKAGGEQYF. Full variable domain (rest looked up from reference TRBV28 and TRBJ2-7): DVKVTQSSRYLVKRTGEKVFLECVQDMDHENMFWYRQDPGLGLRLIYFSYDVKMKEKGDIPEGYSVSREKKERFSLILESASTNQTSMYLCASRYPQKAGGEQYFGPGTRLTVT.

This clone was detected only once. CDR3 residues: CSVAGGSETQYF. For the CDR3, the DNA is TGCAGCGTTGCAGGGGGCTCGGAGACCCAGTACTTC. The V gene is TRBV29-1, the J gene TRBJ2-5, with 8 bases matching TRBD1. Germline V CDR1 and CDR2: SQVTM, ANQGSEA. V shed 4 bases and J 5 bases; nucleotides not matched to a gene: 3. The CDR3 has 12 residues.

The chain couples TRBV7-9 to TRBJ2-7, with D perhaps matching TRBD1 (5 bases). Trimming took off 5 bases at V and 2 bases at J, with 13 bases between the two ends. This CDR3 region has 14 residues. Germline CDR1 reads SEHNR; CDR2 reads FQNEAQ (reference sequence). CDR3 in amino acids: CASSRPDRPYEQYF. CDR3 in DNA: TGTGCCAGCAGCCGCCCCGACAGACCCTACGAGCAGTACTTC.

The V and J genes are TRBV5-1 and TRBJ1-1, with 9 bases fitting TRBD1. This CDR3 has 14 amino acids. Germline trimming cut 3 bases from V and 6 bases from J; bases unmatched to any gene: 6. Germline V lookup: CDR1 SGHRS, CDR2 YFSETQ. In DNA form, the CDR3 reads TGCGCCAGCAGCTGGACAGGGGTAAATTCTGAAGCTTTCTTT. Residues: CASSWTGVNSEAFF.

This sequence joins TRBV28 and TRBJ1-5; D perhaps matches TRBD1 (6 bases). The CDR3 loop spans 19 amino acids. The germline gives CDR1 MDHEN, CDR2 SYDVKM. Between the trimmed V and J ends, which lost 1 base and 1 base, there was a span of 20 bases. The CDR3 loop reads CASSLYPGTPTGSNQPQHF. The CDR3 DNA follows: TGTGCCAGCAGTTTATATCCCGGGACACCAACTGGGAGCAATCAGCCCCAGCATTTT.